These 18 T cell receptor beta chains were sequenced from one sample in a study of cytomegalovirus exposure and HLA in healthy donors. Primers: 60 Vbeta forward and 13 Jbeta reverse. Here immunoSEQ multiplex PCR was the method, and the copy in TCRdb shows in-frame clones only, minus some. This sample carries around 150,000 clones, around 75% of them seen once, and the ten largest clones take 4% to 5.5%. Specimen: PBMCs. These receptors were collected from a male donor in good health and CMV-seronegative.

This clone was picked up one time. This rearrangement joins TRBV5-1 to TRBJ1-2, with 12 bases that match TRBD1. The CDR3 loop spans 14 amino acids. CDR1 is SGHRS, CDR2 YFSETQ, per germline. V was clipped by 3 bases and J by 8 bases; unmatched bases: 5. Here the CDR3 reads CASSSGQGAGGYTF. The CDR3 nucleotides are TGCGCCAGCAGCTCGGGACAGGGGGCAGGAGGCTACACCTTC.

Concerning this clone itself: Other DNA sequences in this sample translate to the same CDR3. This chain links TRBV9 with TRBJ2-1, with 10 positions matching TRBD2. This CDR3 region has 15 residues. From germline, CDR1 is SGDLS and CDR2 YYNGEE. V dropped 3 bases and J dropped 5; count of bases not matched to a gene: 5. The CDR3 sequence: CASSARLAGDNEQFF. In DNA form, the CDR3 reads TGTGCCAGCAGCGCCCGACTAGCGGGTGACAATGAGCAGTTCTTC.

V usage is TRBV6-5 and J usage is TRBJ1-5; possible D gene TRBD1, 6 bases. There are 14 residues in the CDR3. V shed 6 bases and J shed 0 bases, with 9 bases lying between them. Germline V gives CDR1 MNHEY, CDR2 SVGAGI. CDR3 protein: CASRVQGSNQPQHF. The CDR3 region has the DNA TGTGCCAGCAGGGTACAGGGTAGCAATCAGCCCCAGCATTTT.

The chain carries TRBV5-1 and TRBJ1-6; 7 bases agree with TRBD1. CDR1 and CDR2 from the germline V gene are SGHRS and YFSETQ. V trimming: 0 bases; J trimming: 9 bases; junction bases outside the gene matches: 3. The CDR3 is 14 residues long. The CDR3 DNA sequence: TGCGCCAGCAGCTTGGGACAGGGTAGTTCACCCCTCCACTTT. Residues: CASSLGQGSSPLHF.

V usage is TRBV5-4 and J usage is TRBJ1-2, with D possibly TRBD1 on 5 matching bases. Germline CDR1 reads SGHNT; CDR2 reads YYREEE (reference sequence). Trimming shortened V by 5 bases and J by 6 bases, and 14 bases separated the two germline ends. The CDR3 sequence is 13 residues long. For the CDR3, the DNA is TGTGCCAGCAGTCCAGGGCTATCCAATGGCTACACCTTC. Amino acid sequence: CASSPGLSNGYTF. Full variable domain (missing parts from reference TRBV5-4 and TRBJ1-2): ETGVTQSPTHLIKTRGQQVTLRCSSQSGHNTVSWYQQALGQGPQFIFQYYREEENGRGNFPPRFSGLQFPNYSSELNVNALELDDSALYLCASSPGLSNGYTFGSGTRLTVV.

The gene calls are TRBV10-1 and TRBJ2-1; 9 bases are shared with TRBD1. The CDR3 is made up of 14 amino acids. From germline, CDR1 is WNHNN and CDR2 SYGVQD (reference sequence). The junction had 7 bases not matched to a gene; V was cut back by 7 bases and J by 6 bases. CDR3 nucleotide sequence: TGCGCCAGCACCCCGGACAGGGGCTGCAATGAGCAGTTCTTC. Translating it yields CASTPDRGCNEQFF.

This chain uses TRBV5-4 with TRBJ1-3; D possibly corresponds to TRBD1 (5 bases). With 0 bases removed from V and 2 bases from J, the gap between germline ends came to 6 bases. The V gene's germline CDR1 is SGHNT and CDR2 YYREEE (reference sequence). The CDR3 has 14 amino acids. CDR3 protein: CASSLGGPGNTIYF. The CDR3 DNA reads TGTGCCAGCAGCTTGGGGGGCCCTGGAAACACCATATATTTT.

The chain couples TRBV28 to TRBJ2-1; 9 bases line up with TRBD2. The junction had 3 bases not matched to a gene; V was cut back by 3 bases and J by 3 bases. CDR1 MDHEN and CDR2 SYDVKM come from the germline V gene. The CDR3 runs 15 residues. The CDR3 spells CASSLAAGGYNEQFF. CDR3 nucleotide sequence: TGTGCCAGCAGTTTGGCAGCGGGAGGCTACAATGAGCAGTTCTTC.

Only one count was recorded for this clone. V usage is TRBV5-5 and J usage is TRBJ2-5; D is ambiguous. Trimming left V 4 bases short and J 3 bases short, with 10 bases between. CDR3 size: 13 residues. The germline V gene encodes CDR1 SGHKS and CDR2 YYEKEE (reference sequence). As DNA, the CDR3 is TGTGCCAGCAGCCTAGGAAGAGAAGAGACCCAGTACTTC. Translation: CASSLGREETQYF.

This clone was recorded a few times. The chain links TRBV7-6 to TRBJ1-1, with 9 bases lining up with TRBD1. V was pared by 5 bases and J by 1 base, with 8 bases of the junction left unmatched. Germline V lookup: CDR1 SGHVS, CDR2 FNYEAQ. The CDR3 runs to 16 residues. In nucleotides, the CDR3 is TGTGCCAGCAGCAAGCGCGGGACAGGGAGGAACACTGAAGCTTTCTTT. This translates into CASSKRGTGRNTEAFF. Full variable domain (rest looked up from reference TRBV7-6 and TRBJ1-1): GAGVSQSPRYKVTKRGQDVALRCDPISGHVSLYWYRQALGQGPEFLTYFNYEAQQDKSGLPNDRFSAERPEGSISTLTIQRTEQRDSAMYRCASSKRGTGRNTEAFFGQGTRLTVV.

This clone was detected once. The rearrangement links TRBV2 to TRBJ2-7; 7 bases match TRBD2. Looked up from germline, CDR1 is SNHLY and CDR2 is FYNNEI. The CDR3 length is 14 residues. Germline trimming cut 1 base from V and 4 bases from J; bases unmatched to any gene: 4. The CDR3: CASSEGVGGYEQYF. The CDR3 region has the DNA TGTGCCAGCAGTGAAGGGGTGGGGGGGTACGAGCAGTACTTC.

V usage is TRBV19 and J usage is TRBJ2-7, with 12 positions matching TRBD1. Looked up from germline, CDR1 is LNHDA and CDR2 is SQIVND (reference sequence). This CDR3 comprises 13 residues. V lost 8 bases and J lost 5; bases outside the gene matches: 4. The CDR3 region has the DNA TGTGCCAGTGGAGGGACAGGGGGCAACGAGCAGTACTTC. It codes for CASGGTGGNEQYF.

The chain recombines TRBV15 with TRBJ1-2; D is unclear. This CDR3 is 13 amino acids long. Trimming shortened V by 2 bases and J by 1 base, and 5 bases separated the two germline ends. Germline V gives CDR1 LNHNV, CDR2 YYDKDF (reference sequence). CDR3 in amino acids: CATSRNNNYGYTF. Written as DNA, the CDR3 is TGTGCCACCAGCAGAAACAATAACTATGGCTACACCTTC.

The J gene is TRBJ2-1, the V gene TRBV11-3; no firm D call. The CDR3 totals 14 residues. Trimming took off 1 base at V and 9 bases at J, with 13 bases between the two ends. Germline values: CDR1 SGHNT, CDR2 YENEEA. DNA of the CDR3: TGTGCCAGCAGCTTAGGCTCCCTAGGAGTTGAGCAGTTCTTC. Translating gives CASSLGSLGVEQFF. The full variable domain, in which reference TRBV11-3 and TRBJ2-1 provide the parts outside the CDR3, is EAGVVQSPRYKIIEKKQPVAFWCNPISGHNTLYWYLQNLGQGPELLIRYENEEAVDDSQLPKDRFSAERLKGVDSTLKIQPAELGDSAVYLCASSLGSLGVEQFFGPGTRLTVL.

The chain employs TRBV14 and TRBJ1-5, with D unresolved. V lost 0 bases and J lost 6, with 6 bases in between. This CDR3 comprises 13 residues. Looked up from germline, CDR1 is SGHDN and CDR2 is FVKESK. Here the CDR3 DNA reads TGTGCCAGCAGCCAAGATCCTAGTCAGCCCCAGCATTTT. It codes for CASSQDPSQPQHF.

This clone was recorded a few times. The chain carries TRBV4-1 and TRBJ1-2, with D possibly TRBD1 on 6 matching bases. The germline V and J ends were trimmed by 0 bases and 6 bases, with 17 bases remaining between them. The V gene's germline CDR1 is MGHRA and CDR2 YSYEKL. The CDR3 loop spans 16 amino acids. The CDR3 DNA sequence: TGCGCCAGCAGCCAAGAGTCCAGGGGTCGAGTAGATGGCTACACCTTC. Translated: CASSQESRGRVDGYTF.

The chain joins TRBV28 to TRBJ2-1, with a weak D call TRBD1 (5 bases). Germline V lookup: CDR1 MDHEN, CDR2 SYDVKM. The CDR3 totals 16 residues. V shed 8 bases and J shed 6 bases, with 23 bases lying between them. CDR3 bases: TGTGCCAGCCGTCCCCTCGCCACGGCAGGGTCCAATGAGCAGTTCTTC. This encodes CASRPLATAGSNEQFF.

The V gene is TRBV4-1, the J gene TRBJ2-2; tentatively, D is TRBD1 (6 bases). Between the trimmed V and J ends, which lost 2 bases and 5 bases, there was a span of 15 bases. This CDR3 is 16 amino acids long. Germline values: CDR1 MGHRA, CDR2 YSYEKL. This chain's CDR3 is CASSQLTGPRTGELFF. The CDR3 nucleotides are TGCGCCAGCAGCCAACTGACAGGCCCAAGAACCGGGGAGCTGTTTTTT.